Detailed here is one TCR beta chain. The length of the CDR3 is 15 residues. The V and J ends lost 1 base and 6 bases respectively, with 13 bases between them. CDR1 is MNHNS and CDR2 is SASEGT in the germline V gene. This specimen belongs to a study of blood T cell repertoires in COVID-19. About the research overall: Whether acute or convalescent, the COVID-19 samples came from the United States, Italy and Spain. The cDNA or gDNA used as material had been derived from T cells, B-cell-depleted T cells, or PBMCs.

Here immunoSEQ multiplex PCR was the method, and the copy in TCRdb shows in-frame clones only, minus some. This table holds roughly 290,000 clones, approximately 85% found once. The TCR originated in a woman under 40 who had recovered from COVID-19. This chain joins TRBV6-1 and TRBJ1-5, with D uncertain. Sample: PBMCs or T cells enriched from blood (not recorded which). CDR3 nucleotides: TGTGCCAGCAGTGAAGAGAGTTTGGGGAGTCAGCCCCAGCATTTT. This sequence encodes CASSEESLGSQPQHF.